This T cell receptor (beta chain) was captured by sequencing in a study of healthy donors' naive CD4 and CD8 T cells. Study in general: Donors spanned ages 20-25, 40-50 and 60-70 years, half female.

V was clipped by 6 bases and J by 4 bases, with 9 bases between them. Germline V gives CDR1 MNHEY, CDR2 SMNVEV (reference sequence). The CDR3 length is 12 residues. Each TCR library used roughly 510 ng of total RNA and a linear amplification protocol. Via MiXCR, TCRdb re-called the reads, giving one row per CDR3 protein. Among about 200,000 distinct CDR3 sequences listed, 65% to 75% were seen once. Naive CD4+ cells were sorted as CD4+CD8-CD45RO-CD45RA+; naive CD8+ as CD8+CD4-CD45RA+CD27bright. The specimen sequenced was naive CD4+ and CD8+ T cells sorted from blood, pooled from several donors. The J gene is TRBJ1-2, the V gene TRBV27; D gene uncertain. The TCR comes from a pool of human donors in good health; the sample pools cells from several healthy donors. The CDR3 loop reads CASSRDLYGYTF. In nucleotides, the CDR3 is TGTGCCAGCAGCCGTGACCTCTATGGCTACACCTTC.